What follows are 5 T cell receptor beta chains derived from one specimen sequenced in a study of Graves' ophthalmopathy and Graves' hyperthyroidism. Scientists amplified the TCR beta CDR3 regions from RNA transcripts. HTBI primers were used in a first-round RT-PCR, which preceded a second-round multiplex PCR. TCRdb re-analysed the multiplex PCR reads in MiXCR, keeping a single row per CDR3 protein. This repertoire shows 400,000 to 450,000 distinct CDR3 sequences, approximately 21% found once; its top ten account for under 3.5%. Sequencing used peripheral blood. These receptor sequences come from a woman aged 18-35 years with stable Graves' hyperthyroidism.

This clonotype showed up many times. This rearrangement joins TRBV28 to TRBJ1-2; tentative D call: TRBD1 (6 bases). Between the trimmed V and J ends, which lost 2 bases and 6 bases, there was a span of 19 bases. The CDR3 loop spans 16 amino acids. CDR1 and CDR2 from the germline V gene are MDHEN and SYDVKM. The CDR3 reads CASSLAETGHPDGYTF. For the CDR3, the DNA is TGTGCCAGCAGTTTAGCCGAAACGGGACACCCCGATGGCTACACCTTC.

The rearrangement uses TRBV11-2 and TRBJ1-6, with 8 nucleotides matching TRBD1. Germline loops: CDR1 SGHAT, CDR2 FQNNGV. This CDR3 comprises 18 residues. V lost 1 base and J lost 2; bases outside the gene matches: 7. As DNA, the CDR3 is TGTGCCAGCAGCTTAGTTTATACGGGACAGGCCTATAATTCACCCCTCCACTTT. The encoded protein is CASSLVYTGQAYNSPLHF.

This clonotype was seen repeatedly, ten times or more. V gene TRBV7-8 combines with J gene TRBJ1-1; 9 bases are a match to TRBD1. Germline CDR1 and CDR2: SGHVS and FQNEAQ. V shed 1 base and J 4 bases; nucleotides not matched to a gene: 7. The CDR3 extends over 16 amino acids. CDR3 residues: CASSLVRGTGTTEAFF. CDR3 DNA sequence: TGTGCCAGCAGCTTAGTGCGCGGGACAGGGACCACTGAAGCTTTCTTT.

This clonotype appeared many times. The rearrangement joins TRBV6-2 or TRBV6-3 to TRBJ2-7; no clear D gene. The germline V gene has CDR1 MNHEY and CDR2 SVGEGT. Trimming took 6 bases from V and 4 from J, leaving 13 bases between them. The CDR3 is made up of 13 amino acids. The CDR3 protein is CASRPPTIYEQYF. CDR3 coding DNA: TGTGCCAGCAGGCCCCCCACGATATACGAGCAGTACTTC.

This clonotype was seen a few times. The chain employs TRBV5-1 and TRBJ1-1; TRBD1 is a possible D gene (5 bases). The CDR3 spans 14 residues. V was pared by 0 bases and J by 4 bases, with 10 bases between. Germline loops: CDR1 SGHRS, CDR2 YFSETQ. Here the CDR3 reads CASSLGLGGTEAFF. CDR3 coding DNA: TGCGCCAGCAGCTTGGGATTGGGGGGCACTGAAGCTTTCTTT.